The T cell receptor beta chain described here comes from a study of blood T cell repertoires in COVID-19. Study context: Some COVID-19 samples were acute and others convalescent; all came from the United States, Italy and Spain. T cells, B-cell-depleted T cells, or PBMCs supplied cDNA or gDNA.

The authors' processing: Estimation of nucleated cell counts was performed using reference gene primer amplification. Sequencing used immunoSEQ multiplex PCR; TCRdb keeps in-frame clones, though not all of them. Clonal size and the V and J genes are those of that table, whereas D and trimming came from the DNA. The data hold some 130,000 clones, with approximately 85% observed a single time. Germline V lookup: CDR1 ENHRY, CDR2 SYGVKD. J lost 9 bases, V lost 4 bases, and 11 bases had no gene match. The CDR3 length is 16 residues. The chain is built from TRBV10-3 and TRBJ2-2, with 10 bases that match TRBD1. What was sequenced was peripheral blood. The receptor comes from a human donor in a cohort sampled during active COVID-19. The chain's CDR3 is CAISGGTGARSRELFF. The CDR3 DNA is TGTGCCATCAGTGGAGGGACAGGGGCACGCTCCAGGGAGCTGTTTTTT.